The 12 T cell receptor beta chains below were found in one sample sequenced in a study of blood T cells in healthy people across ages. Sample-barcoded 5' priming and a J-beta primer mix drove a second PCR of about 6 to 12 cycles. In TCRdb, the 5' RACE reads were re-called with MiXCR into one record per CDR3 protein. The table shows about 1,800,000 distinct CDR3 sequences, with over 25% occurring only once. The sample taken for sequencing was blood. The receptors stem from a woman in her twenties or thirties in good health.

This clonotype was found a few times. This chain joins TRBV24-1 and TRBJ2-1; D is possibly TRBD2 (5 bases). V lost 6 bases to trimming and J lost 6 bases, with 8 bases between them. Germline CDR1 is KGHDR and CDR2 is SFDVKD. CDR3 length: 12 amino acids. The CDR3 DNA is TGTGCCACCAGTCTAGCCACCAATGAGCAGTTCTTC. Amino acid sequence: CATSLATNEQFF.

This clonotype occurred a few times. CDR3 sequence reads: CASSYGTGADGYTF. CDR3 DNA sequence: TGTGCCAGCAGTTACGGTACAGGGGCTGATGGCTACACCTTC. V gene TRBV6-6 combines with J gene TRBJ1-2; 7 nucleotides match TRBD1. CDR3 length: 14 amino acids. Germline values: CDR1 MNHNY, CDR2 SVGAGI (reference sequence). Trimming at V came to 2 bases and at J to 6 bases, leaving 6 bases not matched to a gene.

Here the CDR3 DNA reads TGTGCCAGCAGCCCCCAGGTCTTGTGGGGCTACACCTTC. Amino acids: CASSPQVLWGYTF. The chain couples TRBV3-1 to TRBJ1-2; no reliable D call. V lost 4 bases and J 8 bases, leaving 14 bases between the germline ends. Germline V lookup: CDR1 LGHDT, CDR2 YNNKEL (reference sequence). This CDR3 is 13 amino acids long.

This clonotype was seen more than once but under ten times. This sequence joins TRBV18 and TRBJ2-5; D gene uncertain. With 3 bases removed from V and 2 bases from J, the gap between germline ends came to 10 bases. Per germline, CDR1 KGHSH and CDR2 LQKENI. The CDR3 has 14 residues. The CDR3 DNA reads as TGTGCCAGCTCACCCCAGACAAGTCAAGAGACCCAGTACTTC. It encodes CASSPQTSQETQYF.

This clonotype was detected a few times. The chain recombines TRBV7-2 with TRBJ1-5; D unresolved. The germline CDR1 and CDR2 sequences are SGHTA and FQGNSA. The V gene lost 5 bases and the J gene lost 6 bases, with 14 bases spanning the gap. The CDR3 spans 14 residues. This CDR3 reads CASSHGGNRQPQHF. The CDR3 DNA reads as TGTGCCAGCAGCCATGGAGGGAACCGTCAGCCCCAGCATTTT.

Concerning this clonotype: At one end, the junction sequence differs from germline, possibly due to a read error. The rearrangement joins TRBV12-3 or TRBV12-4 to TRBJ1-5; tentative D call: TRBD1 (5 bases). The CDR3 consists of 15 residues. The CDR3: CACSFDTGRNQPQHF. For the CDR3, the DNA is TGTGCCTGCAGTTTTGATACAGGCCGGAATCAGCCCCAGCATTTT.

The J gene is TRBJ1-2, the V gene TRBV12-3 or TRBV12-4; 7 bases match TRBD1. The V gene end was trimmed by 5 bases and the J gene end by 6 bases; junction bases not matched to a gene: 9. The CDR3 runs 14 residues. This CDR3 reads CASSRGTATDGYTF. The CDR3 nucleotides read TGTGCCAGCAGTAGGGGGACAGCGACAGATGGCTACACCTTC.

The J gene is TRBJ2-1, the V gene TRBV20-1, with 7 nucleotides matching TRBD2. The germline CDR1 and CDR2 sequences are DFQATT and SNEGSKA (reference sequence). The CDR3 has 15 amino acids. V was clipped by 6 bases and J by 2 bases; unmatched bases: 10. Here the CDR3 reads CSAYSGRGTYNEQFF. The CDR3 region has the DNA TGCAGTGCCTACTCCGGGCGGGGGACCTACAATGAGCAGTTCTTC.

The chain has TRBV10-3 and TRBJ2-7, with no clear D. The CDR3 extends over 15 amino acids. V was trimmed by 2 bases and J by 1 base, leaving 12 bases between them. Germline CDR1 ENHRY, CDR2 SYGVKD. CDR3 residues: CAISEDPLKSYEQYF. CDR3 DNA: TGTGCCATCAGTGAGGACCCTCTAAAATCCTACGAGCAGTACTTC.

The V and J genes are TRBV10-3 and TRBJ2-5, with a tentative D call TRBD1 (5 bases). Germline V gene sequence: CDR1 ENHRY, CDR2 SYGVKD. Deletions cut 6 bases from V and 3 bases from J, with 11 bases between. CDR3 length: 13 residues. The DNA for the CDR3 is TGTGCCATCAGCCAGGGTGGGGAAGAGACCCAGTACTTC. Residues: CAISQGGEETQYF.

The chain couples TRBV12-3 or TRBV12-4 to TRBJ1-1; TRBD1 is a possible D gene (6 bases). The CDR3 runs 16 residues. V lost 4 bases and J lost 5, with 20 bases in between. CDR3 sequence reads: CASSSYVGGAGTEAFF. CDR3 nucleotide sequence: TGTGCCAGCAGTTCTTATGTCGGGGGCGCCGGAACTGAAGCTTTCTTT.

This clonotype was counted only a few times. The chain has TRBV30 and TRBJ2-7; D remains ambiguous. Germline V gene data show CDR1 as GTSNPN and CDR2 as SVGIG (reference sequence). CDR3 length: 12 residues. V was shortened by 0 bases and J by 5 bases, with 8 bases between the two germline ends. CDR3 loop: CAWSVGKDEQYF. Here the CDR3 DNA reads TGTGCCTGGAGTGTTGGTAAGGACGAGCAGTACTTC. The full variable domain, completed using reference TRBV30 and TRBJ2-7, is SQTIHQWPATLVQPVGSPLSLECTVEGTSNPNLYWYRQAAGRGLQLLFYSVGIGQISSEVPQNLSASRPQDRQFILSSKKLLLSDSGFYLCAWSVGKDEQYFGPGTRLTVT.